This TCR beta chain was observed in a study of blood T cells in healthy people across ages. Study-wide findings and caveats: Age brought a roughly linear fall in TCR beta diversity measured per million T cells. Underestimates were what the diversity estimates from one million T cells were considered to be. Naive CD4+ cell counts and diversity both ran higher in long-lived than in aged donors.

The use of a sample-barcoded 5' primer and a J-beta primer mix characterized a second PCR of roughly 6 to 12 cycles. Each sample provided no less than 2.5 million CDR3-containing paired-end reads. TCRdb fed the 5' RACE reads into MiXCR, producing one record per CDR3 protein. The sample has over 1,500,000 distinct CDR3 sequences, 40% to 55% seen once. Note on this clonotype: What it binds is unknown.

V was clipped by 0 bases and J by 2 bases, with 20 bases between them. The CDR3 sequence is 18 residues long. CDR1 PRHDT and CDR2 FYEKMQ come from the germline V gene (reference sequence). The chain uses TRBV13 and TRBJ2-7; D remains unclear. The receptor's source is a middle-aged woman in good health. The sequenced sample was blood. CDR3 protein: CASSLGVGKLGKTYEQYF. Here the CDR3 DNA reads TGTGCCAGCAGCTTAGGTGTGGGCAAGTTAGGGAAAACCTACGAGCAGTACTTC.